This TCR beta chain was captured in a study of TET2 disruption in CD19-targeted CAR T cells. Worth noting for this clone: Its antigen is still unknown. The read falls 3 residues short of the CDR3 end, and the missing part is taken from the germline J gene.

Using immunoSEQ multiplex PCR, the repertoire was profiled, and TCRdb retains in-frame clones only, with some absent. This sample's clone table lists fewer than 30,000 clones. Germline V gene lookup returns CDR1 SQVTM and CDR2 ANQGSEA. After removal of 3 bases from V and 2 bases from J, the junction contained 1 base not matched to a gene. This CDR3 contains 13 residues. The treatment is: autologous CTL019 cells: CD19 CAR with 4-1BB and CD3 zeta domains. The TCR originated in a man in his 70s with chronic lymphocytic leukemia. V is TRBV29-1 and J is TRBJ2-1; TRBD2 matches at 7 bases. Source: CD8- CAR+ T cells sorted from cultured blood T cells, taken for CD19 CAR T cell therapy. The subset was: CD8-negative CAR-positive T cells from the infusion product. CDR3 DNA (partial): TGCAGCGTTGACCGGGGGGCCTACAATGAG. This codes for CSVDRGAYNE. The whole CDR3 protein reads CSVDRGAYNEQFF.